This entry describes one T cell receptor (beta chain). Original processing notes: Nucleated cell number was recorded as an estimate derived from reference gene primer amplification. The table came from immunoSEQ multiplex PCR; TCRdb's copy has only in-frame clones and leaves some out. That table furnishes V, J and clone size, whereas the DNA furnished D and trimming. The repertoire consists of roughly 40,000 clones, with over 75% occurring once and the leading ten covering more than 12%. Germline loops: CDR1 MNHNY, CDR2 SVGAGI (reference sequence). Germline trimming cut 8 bases from V and 3 bases from J; bases unmatched to any gene: 4. This CDR3 comprises 13 residues. The data derive from a study of blood T cell repertoires in COVID-19. Study at large: Samples came from the United States, Italy and Spain, spanning acute and convalescent COVID-19. In each case, the material was cDNA or gDNA derived from T cells, B-cell-depleted T cells, or PBMCs.

The V and J genes are TRBV6-6 and TRBJ2-7, with 10 bases fitting TRBD2. Sequences were obtained from peripheral blood. The clonotype originates from a human donor in a cohort sampled during active COVID-19. The CDR3 loop reads CASGASGSYEQYF. Written as DNA, the CDR3 is TGTGCCAGCGGTGCTAGCGGGAGCTACGAGCAGTACTTC.